One sample yielded the 20 T cell receptor beta chains listed below, sequenced in a study of cytomegalovirus exposure and HLA in healthy donors (TCRdb year 2017). Receptor libraries were prepared by the immunoSEQ multiplex PCR assay. A mixture of 60 forward primers for TCR Vbeta segments and 13 reverse primers for TCR Jbeta segments was used in the multiplex PCR. The table was pulled from immuneACCESS by TCRdb, which kept in-frame rearrangements only. Such tables lose some clones; where checked, under half of the loss comes from unresolved V genes, and the rest has no known cause. The sample data list about 140,000 clones, and 76% of these were observed just once. Clones ranked in the top ten supply 3.1% of the sample. The sample was PBMCs. These receptors came from a man in his forties in good health and CMV-seronegative.

V and J are TRBV7-8 and TRBJ2-5; 7 nucleotides line up with TRBD2. Germline V gives CDR1 SGHVS, CDR2 FQNEAQ. Trimming removed 2 bases from V and 4 bases from J; junction bases left unmatched: 1. CDR3 size: 13 residues. The CDR3 loop is CASSLRTRETQYF. Here the CDR3 DNA reads TGTGCCAGCAGCTTACGGACTAGAGAGACCCAGTACTTC. Filled out from reference TRBV7-8 and TRBJ2-5, the complete variable domain reads GAGVSQSPRYKVAKRGQDVALRCDPISGHVSLFWYQQALGQGPEFLTYFQNEAQLDKSGLPSDRFFAERPEGSVSTLKIQRTQQEDSAVYLCASSLRTRETQYFGPGTRLLVL.

This clone has a single count. This rearrangement joins TRBV9 to TRBJ2-7; 7 nucleotides align to TRBD2. V dropped 3 bases and J dropped 0; count of bases not matched to a gene: 6. Germline values: CDR1 SGDLS, CDR2 YYNGEE. The CDR3 is made up of 15 amino acids. The CDR3 region is CASSAQGGSSYEQYF. In DNA form, the CDR3 reads TGTGCCAGCAGCGCCCAGGGAGGGAGCTCCTACGAGCAGTACTTC.

This chain joins TRBV5-1 and TRBJ2-7; the D gene is possibly TRBD2 (6 bases). Germline V gene sequence: CDR1 SGHRS, CDR2 YFSETQ. The CDR3 has 16 amino acids. Trimming left V 0 bases short and J 0 bases short, with 13 bases between. This CDR3 is CASSLGTKWSSYEQYF. In DNA form, the CDR3 reads TGCGCCAGCAGCTTGGGGACTAAGTGGAGCTCCTACGAGCAGTACTTC.

The gene calls are TRBV6-1 and TRBJ2-7, with D possibly matching TRBD1 (5 bases). The CDR3 runs to 14 residues. Germline CDR1 reads MNHNS; CDR2 reads SASEGT. V was pared by 1 base and J by 3 bases, with 10 bases between. CDR3 nucleotides: TGTGCCAGCAGTGAAGGCCCCAGGGTCTACGAGCAGTACTTC. Its protein product is CASSEGPRVYEQYF.

The chain carries TRBV6-5 and TRBJ2-7; 11 nucleotides align to TRBD1. Trimming took 5 bases from V and 6 from J; bases not matched to a gene: 6. This CDR3 is built from 14 residues. Germline V gene data show CDR1 as MNHEY and CDR2 as SVGAGI. The CDR3 protein is CASSKTGTGGEQYF. The DNA of the CDR3 is TGTGCCAGCAGTAAGACCGGGACAGGGGGCGAGCAGTACTTC.

The CDR3 protein is CASSKGGGSYGYTF. Written as DNA, the CDR3 is TGTGCCAGCAGCAAAGGGGGCGGATCCTATGGCTACACCTTC. This chain links TRBV21-1 with TRBJ1-2; the DNA was not compared with TRBD1, the D call given in the table. TRBV21-1 is tagged as a pseudogene. CDR3 size: 14 residues.

This clone appeared a few times. CDR3 coding DNA: TGTGCCAGCAGCCCAGGAGAGCTAGCGGGAGGGTCAGAGACCCAGTACTTC. Encoded protein: CASSPGELAGGSETQYF. This sequence joins TRBV9 and TRBJ2-5; 12 bases align to TRBD2. The CDR3 spans 17 residues. The germline gives CDR1 SGDLS, CDR2 YYNGEE. J lost 4 bases, V lost 4 bases, and 11 bases had no gene match.

V is TRBV28 and J is TRBJ2-5; maybe TRBD2 (6 bases). The CDR3 runs to 15 residues. From germline, CDR1 is MDHEN and CDR2 SYDVKM. Between the trimmed V and J ends, which lost 2 bases and 5 bases, there was a span of 15 bases. The CDR3 nucleotides read TGTGCCAGCAGTTTAGGCGGGACGTCTGGGGAGACCCAGTACTTC. Translated: CASSLGGTSGETQYF.

A single count supports this clone. One end of the junction is discordant with germline, which a read error may explain. This chain uses TRBV30 with TRBJ1-2, with 8 bases identical to TRBD1. The V gene's germline CDR1 is GTSNPN and CDR2 SVGIG (reference sequence). The CDR3 loop spans 14 amino acids. The DNA of the CDR3 is TGTGCCCGGAGTCCGGGACAGGCGACCTATGGCTACACCTTC. Translating gives CARSPGQATYGYTF.

The chain combines TRBV27 with TRBJ2-7; possible D gene TRBD1, 6 bases. This CDR3 contains 15 residues. Germline loops: CDR1 MNHEY, CDR2 SMNVEV (reference sequence). Trimming shortened V by 6 bases and J by 5 bases, and 20 bases separated the two germline ends. CDR3 bases: TGTGCCAGCAGACGTCCGGGACAAGGACTCCACGAGCAGTACTTC. Amino acids: CASRRPGQGLHEQYF.

The gene calls are TRBV18 and TRBJ2-7; 12 bases line up with TRBD2. The CDR3 spans 15 residues. The ends lost 6 bases at V and 3 bases at J; junction bases unmatched: 6. Germline V gene lookup returns CDR1 KGHSH and CDR2 LQKENI. This chain's CDR3 is CASSDGTSGRYEQYF. The CDR3 nucleotides read TGTGCCAGCTCGGACGGGACTAGCGGGCGCTACGAGCAGTACTTC. The complete variable domain, with remaining parts taken from reference TRBV18 and TRBJ2-7, reads NAGVMQNPRHLVRRRGQEARLRCSPMKGHSHVYWYRQLPEEGLKFMVYLQKENIIDESGMPKERFSAEFPKEGPSILRIQQVVRGDSAAYFCASSDGTSGRYEQYFGPGTRLTVT.

The CDR3 loop is CASSPWTYNEQFF. The CDR3 coding sequence is TGCGCCAGCAGCCCTTGGACTTACAATGAGCAGTTCTTC. The gene calls are TRBV4-3 and TRBJ2-1, with a possible D match to TRBD2 (5 bases). V dropped 4 bases and J dropped 4 bases, with 8 bases sitting between them. Germline-derived CDR1 and CDR2 are LGHNA and YSLEER. The CDR3 spans 13 residues.

CDR3 nucleotide sequence: TGTGCCAGCAGCCAGCCGGGACAGATCCAAGAGACCCAGTACTTC. Protein: CASSQPGQIQETQYF. V is TRBV4-2 and J is TRBJ2-5; 7 positions match TRBD1. From germline, CDR1 is LGHNA and CDR2 YNFKEQ. The CDR3 is made up of 15 amino acids. V shed 3 bases and J 1 base; nucleotides not matched to a gene: 5.

This rearrangement joins TRBV11-3 to TRBJ2-7; D may be TRBD1 (5 bases). The V gene lost 1 base and the J gene lost 2 bases, with 15 bases spanning the gap. The CDR3 runs to 16 residues. Germline CDR1 SGHNT, CDR2 YENEEA. The CDR3 protein is CASSLGAQGVPYEQYF. DNA for the CDR3: TGTGCCAGCAGCTTAGGCGCTCAGGGTGTGCCCTACGAGCAGTACTTC.

This clone was observed once. The chain is built from TRBV7-3 and TRBJ2-4; 8 bases are shared with TRBD2. The CDR3 is 15 residues long. The germline CDR1 and CDR2 sequences are SGHTA and FQGTGA. Losses at the gene ends were 6 bases for V and 8 bases for J; bases not matched to a gene: 12. The CDR3 sequence is CASSLMGLEGDIQYF. CDR3 in DNA: TGTGCCAGCAGTCTCATGGGACTAGAAGGGGACATTCAGTACTTC.

This sequence joins TRBV5-4 and TRBJ2-7; D might be TRBD1 (5 bases). Trimming took 5 bases from V and 2 from J, leaving 29 bases between them. The CDR3 length is 19 residues. CDR1 and CDR2 from the germline V gene are SGHNT and YYREEE (reference sequence). The CDR3 DNA is TGTGCCAGCAGAAGAGCAGGGTCTGGGCCCTCACGTAGCACCTACGAGCAGTACTTC. Translated, it gives CASRRAGSGPSRSTYEQYF.

The rearrangement uses TRBV4-2 and TRBJ2-1, with 10 bases aligning to TRBD1. The V segment lost 3 bases and the J segment 10 bases; nucleotides outside the gene matches: 12. Germline V gives CDR1 LGHNA, CDR2 YNFKEQ. The length of the CDR3 is 16 residues. DNA of the CDR3: TGTGCCAGCAGCCACCAACCGGGACAGGGGCATCAGGAGCAGTTCTTC. It specifies CASSHQPGQGHQEQFF.

This clone appeared a few times. This chain joins TRBV5-1 and TRBJ2-7; weak D call: TRBD2 (5 bases). Deletions cut 4 bases from V and 7 bases from J, with 9 bases between. The CDR3 runs to 11 residues. Germline V gene data show CDR1 as SGHRS and CDR2 as YFSETQ. The CDR3 here is CASSQWEEQYF. CDR3 in DNA: TGCGCCAGCAGCCAGTGGGAGGAGCAGTACTTC.

The CDR3 nucleotides are TGTGCCAGCAGCTTAGGGTCTGGGGATCAGACAGGGGCTAATTCACCCCTCCACTTT. This codes for CASSLGSGDQTGANSPLHF. The genes are TRBV7-9 and TRBJ1-6; 8 nucleotides align to TRBD1. The V gene's germline CDR1 is SEHNR and CDR2 FQNEAQ (reference sequence). CDR3 length equals 19 residues. J gave up 6 bases and V 1 base, and 14 bases lay outside the gene matches. Supplemented by reference TRBV7-9 and TRBJ1-6, the full variable domain reads DTGVSQNPRHKITKRGQNVTFRCDPISEHNRLYWYRQTLGQGPEFLTYFQNEAQLEKSRLLSDRFSAERPKGSFSTLEIQRTEQGDSAMYLCASSLGSGDQTGANSPLHFGNGTRLTVT.

The J gene is TRBJ1-5, the V gene TRBV19; D ambiguous. Trimming pared 7 bases from V and 0 bases from J, leaving 10 bases between. The CDR3 runs to 14 residues. In germline, CDR1 is LNHDA, CDR2 SQIVND (reference sequence). The DNA of the CDR3 is TGTGCCAGTACGGGAGGGCCTAGCAATCAGCCCCAGCATTTT. It codes for CASTGGPSNQPQHF.